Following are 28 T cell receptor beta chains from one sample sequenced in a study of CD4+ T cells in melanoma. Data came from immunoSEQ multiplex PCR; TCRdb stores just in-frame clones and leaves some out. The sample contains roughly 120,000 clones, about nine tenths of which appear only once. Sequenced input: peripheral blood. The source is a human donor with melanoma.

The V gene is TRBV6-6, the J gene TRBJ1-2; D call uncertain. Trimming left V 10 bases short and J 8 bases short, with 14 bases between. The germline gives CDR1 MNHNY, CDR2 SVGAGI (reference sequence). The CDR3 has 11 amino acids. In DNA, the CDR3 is TGTGCCACCTCCGACGCGCGGGGCTACACCTTC. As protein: CATSDARGYTF.

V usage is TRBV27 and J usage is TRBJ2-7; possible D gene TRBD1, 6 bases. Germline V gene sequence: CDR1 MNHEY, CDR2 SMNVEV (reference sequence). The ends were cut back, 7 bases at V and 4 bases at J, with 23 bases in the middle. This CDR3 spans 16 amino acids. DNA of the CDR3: TGTGCCAGCAATCAAAACAGGGAAAGTTTCTCTTACGAGCAGTACTTC. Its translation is CASNQNRESFSYEQYF.

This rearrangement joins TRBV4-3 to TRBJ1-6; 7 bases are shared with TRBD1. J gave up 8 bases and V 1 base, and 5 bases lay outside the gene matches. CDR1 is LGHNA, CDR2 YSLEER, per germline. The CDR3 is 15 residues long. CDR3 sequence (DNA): TGCGCCAGCAGCCAAGGGACAGGCTCCGATTCACCCCTCCACTTT. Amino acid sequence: CASSQGTGSDSPLHF.

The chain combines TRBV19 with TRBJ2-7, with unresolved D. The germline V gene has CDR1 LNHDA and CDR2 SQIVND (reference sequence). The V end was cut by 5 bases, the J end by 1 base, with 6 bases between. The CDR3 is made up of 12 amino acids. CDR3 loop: CASSGDSYEQYF. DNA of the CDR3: TGTGCCAGTAGTGGAGATTCCTACGAGCAGTACTTC.

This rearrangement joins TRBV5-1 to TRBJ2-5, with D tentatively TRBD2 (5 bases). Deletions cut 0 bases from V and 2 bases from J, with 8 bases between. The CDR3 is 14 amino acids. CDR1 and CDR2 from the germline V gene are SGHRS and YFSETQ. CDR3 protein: CASSLAGVQETQYF. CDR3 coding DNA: TGCGCCAGCAGCTTGGCCGGGGTGCAAGAGACCCAGTACTTC.

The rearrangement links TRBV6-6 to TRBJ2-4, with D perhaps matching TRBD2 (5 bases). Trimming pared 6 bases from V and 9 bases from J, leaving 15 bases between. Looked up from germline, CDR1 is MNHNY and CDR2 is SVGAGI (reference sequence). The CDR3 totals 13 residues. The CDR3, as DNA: TGTGCCAGCAGGATCTTACTAGACGGCATTCAGTACTTC. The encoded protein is CASRILLDGIQYF.

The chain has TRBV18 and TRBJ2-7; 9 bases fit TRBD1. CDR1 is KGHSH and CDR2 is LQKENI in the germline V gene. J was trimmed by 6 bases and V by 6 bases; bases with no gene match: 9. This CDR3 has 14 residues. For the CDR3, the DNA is TGTGCCAGCTCGAAGACAGGGGGTTCCGGCGAGCAGTACTTC. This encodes CASSKTGGSGEQYF.

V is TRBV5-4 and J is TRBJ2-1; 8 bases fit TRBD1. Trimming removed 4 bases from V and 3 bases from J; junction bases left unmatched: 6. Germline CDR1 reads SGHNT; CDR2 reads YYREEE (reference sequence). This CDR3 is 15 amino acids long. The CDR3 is CASSPGGGVYNEQFF. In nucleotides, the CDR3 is TGTGCCAGCAGCCCAGGGGGCGGGGTCTACAATGAGCAGTTCTTC. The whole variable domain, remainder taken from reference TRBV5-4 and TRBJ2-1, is ETGVTQSPTHLIKTRGQQVTLRCSSQSGHNTVSWYQQALGQGPQFIFQYYREEENGRGNFPPRFSGLQFPNYSSELNVNALELDDSALYLCASSPGGGVYNEQFFGPGTRLTVL.

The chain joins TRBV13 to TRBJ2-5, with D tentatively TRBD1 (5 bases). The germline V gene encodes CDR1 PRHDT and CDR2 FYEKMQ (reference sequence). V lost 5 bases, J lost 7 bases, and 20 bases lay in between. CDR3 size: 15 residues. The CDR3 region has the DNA TGTGCCAGCAGCCTACCTAGGGGAATGTCCGCGACCCAGTACTTC. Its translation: CASSLPRGMSATQYF.

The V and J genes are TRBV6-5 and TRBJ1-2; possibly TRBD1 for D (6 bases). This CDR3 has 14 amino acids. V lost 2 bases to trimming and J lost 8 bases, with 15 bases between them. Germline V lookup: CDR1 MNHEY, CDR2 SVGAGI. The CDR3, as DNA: TGTGCCAGCAGTTACGCGCAGGGGAAGGGAGGCTACACCTTC. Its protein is CASSYAQGKGGYTF.

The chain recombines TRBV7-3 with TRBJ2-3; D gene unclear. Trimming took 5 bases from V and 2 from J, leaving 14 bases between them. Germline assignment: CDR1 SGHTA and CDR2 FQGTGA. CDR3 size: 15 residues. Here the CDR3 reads CASSRVGRPTDTQYF. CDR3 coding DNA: TGTGCCAGCAGCCGTGTAGGACGGCCCACAGATACGCAGTATTTT.

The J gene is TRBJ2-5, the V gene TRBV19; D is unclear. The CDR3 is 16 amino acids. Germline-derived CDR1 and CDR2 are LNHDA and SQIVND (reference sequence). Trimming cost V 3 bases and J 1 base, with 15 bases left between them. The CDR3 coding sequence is TGTGCCAGTAGTATTCGGCCCTTGGGTGTCCAAGAGACCCAGTACTTC. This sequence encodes CASSIRPLGVQETQYF.

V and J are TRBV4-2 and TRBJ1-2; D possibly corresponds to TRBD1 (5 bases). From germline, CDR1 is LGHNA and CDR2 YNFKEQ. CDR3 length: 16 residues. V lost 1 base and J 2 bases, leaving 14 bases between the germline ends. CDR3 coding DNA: TGTGCCAGCAGCCAAGGAGGGACCCAAAACAACTATGGCTACACCTTC. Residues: CASSQGGTQNNYGYTF.

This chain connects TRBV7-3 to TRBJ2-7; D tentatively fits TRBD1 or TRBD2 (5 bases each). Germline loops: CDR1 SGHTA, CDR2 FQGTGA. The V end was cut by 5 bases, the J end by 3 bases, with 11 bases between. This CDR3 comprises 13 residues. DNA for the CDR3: TGTGCCAGCAGCGCCCCAGGGAGCTACGAGCAGTACTTC. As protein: CASSAPGSYEQYF. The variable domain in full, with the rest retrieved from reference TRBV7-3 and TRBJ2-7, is GAGVSQTPSNKVTEKGKYVELRCDPISGHTALYWYRQSLGQGPEFLIYFQGTGAADDSGLPNDRFFAVRPEGSVSTLKIQRTERGDSAVYLCASSAPGSYEQYFGPGTRLTVT.

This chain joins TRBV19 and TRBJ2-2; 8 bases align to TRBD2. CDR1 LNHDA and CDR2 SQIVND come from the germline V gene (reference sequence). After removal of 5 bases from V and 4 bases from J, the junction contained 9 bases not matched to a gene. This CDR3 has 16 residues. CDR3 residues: CASSSRTSSFTGELFF. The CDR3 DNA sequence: TGTGCCAGTAGTTCTAGGACTAGCAGTTTCACCGGGGAGCTGTTTTTT. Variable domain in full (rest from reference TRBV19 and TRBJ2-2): DGGITQSPKYLFRKEGQNVTLSCEQNLNHDAMYWYRQDPGQGLRLIYYSQIVNDFQKGDIAEGYSVSREKKESFPLTVTSAQKNPTAFYLCASSSRTSSFTGELFFGEGSRLTVL.

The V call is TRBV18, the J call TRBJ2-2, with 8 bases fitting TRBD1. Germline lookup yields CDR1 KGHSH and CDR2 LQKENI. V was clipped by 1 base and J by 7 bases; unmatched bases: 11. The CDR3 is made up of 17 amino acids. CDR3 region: CASSPLGTTGVGGELFF. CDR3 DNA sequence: TGTGCCAGCTCACCACTCGGAACGACAGGGGTTGGCGGGGAGCTGTTTTTT.

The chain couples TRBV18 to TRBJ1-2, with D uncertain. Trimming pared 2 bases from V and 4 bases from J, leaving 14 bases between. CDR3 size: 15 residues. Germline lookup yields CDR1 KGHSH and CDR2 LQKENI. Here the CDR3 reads CASSPGLGRPYGYTF. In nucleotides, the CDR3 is TGTGCCAGCTCACCAGGCCTCGGGCGCCCCTATGGCTACACCTTC. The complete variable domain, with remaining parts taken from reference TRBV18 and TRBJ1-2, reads NAGVMQNPRHLVRRRGQEARLRCSPMKGHSHVYWYRQLPEEGLKFMVYLQKENIIDESGMPKERFSAEFPKEGPSILRIQQVVRGDSAAYFCASSPGLGRPYGYTFGSGTRLTVV.

CDR3 protein: CASSGIGGGGSSYNEQFF. The CDR3 DNA sequence: TGTGCCAGCAGCGGCATCGGCGGAGGGGGGAGCTCCTACAATGAGCAGTTCTTC. This rearrangement joins TRBV5-6 to TRBJ2-1; D tentatively fits TRBD1 or TRBD2 (6 bases each). The V gene lost 4 bases and the J gene lost 0 bases, with 20 bases spanning the gap. This CDR3 is 18 amino acids long. From germline, CDR1 is SGHDT and CDR2 YYEEEE.

The CDR3 sequence: CASSSGQGVNTIYF. The CDR3 bases are TGTGCCAGCAGTTCGGGACAGGGGGTGAACACCATATATTTT. The chain carries TRBV27 and TRBJ1-3; 11 bases line up with TRBD1. From germline, CDR1 is MNHEY and CDR2 SMNVEV (reference sequence). This CDR3 comprises 14 residues. V dropped 4 bases and J dropped 7; count of bases not matched to a gene: 3.

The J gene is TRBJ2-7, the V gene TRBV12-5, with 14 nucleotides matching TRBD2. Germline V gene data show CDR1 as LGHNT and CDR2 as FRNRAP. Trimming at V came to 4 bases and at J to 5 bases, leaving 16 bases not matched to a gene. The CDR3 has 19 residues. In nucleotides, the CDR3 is TGTGCTAGTGGTTATGGGGGACGGAGACTAGCGGGAGGGCCAGACGAGCAGTACTTC. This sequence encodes CASGYGGRRLAGGPDEQYF. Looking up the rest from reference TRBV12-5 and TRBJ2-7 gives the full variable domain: DARVTQTPRHKVTEMGQEVTMRCQPILGHNTVFWYRQTMMQGLELLAYFRNRAPLDDSGMPKDRFSAEMPDATLATLKIQPSEPRDSAVYFCASGYGGRRLAGGPDEQYFGPGTRLTVT.

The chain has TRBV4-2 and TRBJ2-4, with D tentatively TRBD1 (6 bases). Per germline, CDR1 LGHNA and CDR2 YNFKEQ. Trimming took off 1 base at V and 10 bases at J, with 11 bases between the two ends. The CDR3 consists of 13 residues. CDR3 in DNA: TGTGCCAGCAGCCAAGGAGGGACACCAATTCAGTACTTC. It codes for CASSQGGTPIQYF.

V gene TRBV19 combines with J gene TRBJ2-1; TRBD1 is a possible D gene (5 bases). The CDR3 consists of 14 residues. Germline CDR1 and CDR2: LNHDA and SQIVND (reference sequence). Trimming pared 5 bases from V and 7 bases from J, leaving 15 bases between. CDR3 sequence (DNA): TGTGCCAGTAGTGTCGACAGAGATCGGAATGAGCAGTTCTTC. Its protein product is CASSVDRDRNEQFF.

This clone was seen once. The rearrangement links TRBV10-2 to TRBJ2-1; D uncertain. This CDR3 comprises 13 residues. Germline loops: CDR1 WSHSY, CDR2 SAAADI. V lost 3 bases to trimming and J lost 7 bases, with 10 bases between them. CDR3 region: CASSDVSTNEQFF. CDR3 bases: TGCGCCAGCAGTGATGTTAGCACGAATGAGCAGTTCTTC.

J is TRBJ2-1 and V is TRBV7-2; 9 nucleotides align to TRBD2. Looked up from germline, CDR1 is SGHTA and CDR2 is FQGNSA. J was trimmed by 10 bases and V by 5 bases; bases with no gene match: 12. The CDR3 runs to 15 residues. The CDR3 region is CASSPAIAGAYEQFF. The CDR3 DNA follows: TGTGCCAGCAGCCCTGCGATAGCGGGAGCTTACGAGCAGTTCTTC.

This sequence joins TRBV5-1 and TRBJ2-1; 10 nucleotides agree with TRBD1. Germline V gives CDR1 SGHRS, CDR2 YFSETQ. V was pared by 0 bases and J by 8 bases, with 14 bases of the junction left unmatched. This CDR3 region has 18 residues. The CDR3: CASSLALARQGASDEQFF. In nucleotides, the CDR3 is TGCGCCAGCAGCTTGGCATTAGCCCGACAGGGGGCGAGCGATGAGCAGTTCTTC.

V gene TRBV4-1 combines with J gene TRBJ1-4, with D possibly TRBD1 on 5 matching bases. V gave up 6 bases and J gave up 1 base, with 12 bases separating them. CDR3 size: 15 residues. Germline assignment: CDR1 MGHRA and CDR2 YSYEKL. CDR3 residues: CASSSRQGTNEKLFF. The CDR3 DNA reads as TGCGCCAGCAGTAGCCGGCAGGGAACTAATGAAAAACTGTTTTTT.

The CDR3 here is CASSSSGRGREQYF. Written as DNA, the CDR3 is TGTGCCAGCAGCTCTAGCGGGAGGGGAAGGGAGCAGTACTTC. The genes are TRBV7-3 and TRBJ2-7; 12 positions agree with TRBD2. Germline V gene sequence: CDR1 SGHTA, CDR2 FQGTGA. J lost 7 bases, V lost 4 bases, and 5 bases had no gene match. The CDR3 spans 14 residues.

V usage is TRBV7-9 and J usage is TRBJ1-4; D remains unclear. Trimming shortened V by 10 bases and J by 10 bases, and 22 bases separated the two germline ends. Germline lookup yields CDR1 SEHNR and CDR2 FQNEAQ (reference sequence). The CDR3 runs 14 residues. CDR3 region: CATARTDLPGKLFF. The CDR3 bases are TGTGCCACGGCTAGGACCGACCTTCCGGGAAAACTGTTTTTT. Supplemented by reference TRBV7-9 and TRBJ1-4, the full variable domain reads DTGVSQNPRHKITKRGQNVTFRCDPISEHNRLYWYRQTLGQGPEFLTYFQNEAQLEKSRLLSDRFSAERPKGSFSTLEIQRTEQGDSAMYLCATARTDLPGKLFFGSGTQLSVL.